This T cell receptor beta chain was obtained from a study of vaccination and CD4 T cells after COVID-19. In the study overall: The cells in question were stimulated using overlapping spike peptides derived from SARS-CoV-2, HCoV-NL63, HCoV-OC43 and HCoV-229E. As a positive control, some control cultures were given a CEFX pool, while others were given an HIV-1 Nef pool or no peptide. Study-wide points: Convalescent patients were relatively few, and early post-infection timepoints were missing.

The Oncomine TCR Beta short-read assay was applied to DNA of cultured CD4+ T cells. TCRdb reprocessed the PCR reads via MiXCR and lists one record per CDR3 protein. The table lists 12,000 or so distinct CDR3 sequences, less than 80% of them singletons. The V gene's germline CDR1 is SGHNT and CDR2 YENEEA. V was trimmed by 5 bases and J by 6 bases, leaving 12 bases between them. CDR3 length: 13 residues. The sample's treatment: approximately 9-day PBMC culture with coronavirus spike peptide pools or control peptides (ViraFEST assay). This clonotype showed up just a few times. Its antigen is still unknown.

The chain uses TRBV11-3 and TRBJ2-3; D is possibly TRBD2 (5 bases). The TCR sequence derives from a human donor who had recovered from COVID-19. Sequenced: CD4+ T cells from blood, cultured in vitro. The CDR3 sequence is CASSPGNWDTQYF. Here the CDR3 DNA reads TGTGCCAGCAGCCCCGGGAATTGGGATACGCAGTATTTT.